A single sample is the source of the 26 T cell receptor beta chains below, sequenced in a study of T cell changes during pregnancy in multiple sclerosis. Only in-frame clones appear in the TCRdb table, and some are missing; sequencing was by immunoSEQ multiplex PCR. The repertoire holds under 60,000 clones, with approximately 92% as singletons. The specimen comprised CD4+ T cells from peripheral blood mononuclear cells, sampled in the third trimester of pregnancy. These receptor sequences come from a female donor with multiple sclerosis, enrolled in a pregnancy study.

The J gene is TRBJ1-3, the V gene TRBV6-5, with 8 bases identical to TRBD1. Unmatched junction bases numbered 3, after V lost 5 bases and J lost 0 bases. Germline V gene sequence: CDR1 MNHEY, CDR2 SVGAGI. The CDR3 has 15 residues. The CDR3 is CASSRDRSSGNTIYF. The CDR3 DNA reads as TGTGCCAGCAGTCGGGACAGGAGCTCTGGAAACACCATATATTTT.

V is TRBV7-3 and J is TRBJ2-5; 7 nucleotides match TRBD1. Germline assignment: CDR1 SGHTA and CDR2 FQGTGA. CDR3 length: 15 residues. Germline trimming cut 5 bases from V and 4 bases from J; bases unmatched to any gene: 10. The CDR3 region has the DNA TGTGCCAGCAGCATAAGACAGGGCTTCGGAGAGACCCAGTACTTC. Translating gives CASSIRQGFGETQYF.

The chain combines TRBV2 with TRBJ1-5, with 7 positions matching TRBD1. Germline loops: CDR1 SNHLY, CDR2 FYNNEI. The CDR3 extends over 15 amino acids. The J segment lost 8 bases and the V segment lost 1 base, leaving 8 bases of the junction unmatched. CDR3 protein: CASSEGRGPEEPQHF. The CDR3 DNA follows: TGTGCCAGCAGTGAAGGTAGGGGGCCTGAAGAGCCCCAGCATTTT.

V usage is TRBV4-1 and J usage is TRBJ2-1; TRBD2 agrees at 8 bases. This CDR3 is 19 amino acids long. Germline-derived CDR1 and CDR2 are MGHRA and YSYEKL. J gave up 4 bases and V 0 bases, and 14 bases lay outside the gene matches. CDR3 sequence: CASSQDLGSGEAWYNEQFF. The DNA of the CDR3 is TGCGCCAGCAGCCAAGATCTTGGTAGCGGGGAGGCATGGTACAATGAGCAGTTCTTC.

The J gene is TRBJ1-2, the V gene TRBV6-1; no firm D call. The CDR3 runs to 14 residues. CDR1 is MNHNS and CDR2 is SASEGT in the germline V gene. Between the trimmed V and J ends, which lost 7 bases and 4 bases, there was a span of 16 bases. CDR3 region: CASKPSTGSYGYTF. CDR3 nucleotides: TGTGCCAGCAAGCCCTCGACGGGGAGCTATGGCTACACCTTC.

This chain links TRBV9 with TRBJ2-7; D is undetermined. V was cut by 4 bases and J by 1 base, with 9 bases left in between. CDR1 and CDR2 (germline): SGDLS, YYNGEE. CDR3 size: 13 residues. In nucleotides, the CDR3 is TGTGCCAGCAGCCTCTCCCCGTCCTACGAGCAGTACTTC. Protein: CASSLSPSYEQYF.

The CDR3 spells CASSPPRQDIYGYTF. The DNA of the CDR3 is TGTGCCAGCAGCCCACCAAGACAGGACATCTATGGCTACACCTTC. The gene calls are TRBV4-2 and TRBJ1-2; D might be TRBD1 (6 bases). CDR3 length: 15 residues. Trimming removed 4 bases at V and 4 bases at J, with 16 bases between. Germline V lookup: CDR1 LGHNA, CDR2 YNFKEQ.

This chain uses TRBV12-5 with TRBJ2-2; 7 positions match TRBD2. The V gene's germline CDR1 is LGHNT and CDR2 FRNRAP. Trimming removed 7 bases from V and 6 bases from J; junction bases left unmatched: 5. The CDR3 consists of 13 residues. DNA of the CDR3: TGTGCTAGTGTCGGGGGGATCGCCGGGGAGCTGTTTTTT. It translates to CASVGGIAGELFF. The whole variable domain, remainder taken from reference TRBV12-5 and TRBJ2-2, is DARVTQTPRHKVTEMGQEVTMRCQPILGHNTVFWYRQTMMQGLELLAYFRNRAPLDDSGMPKDRFSAEMPDATLATLKIQPSEPRDSAVYFCASVGGIAGELFFGEGSRLTVL.

The rearrangement links TRBV5-1 to TRBJ1-2; D is unclear. CDR1 is SGHRS and CDR2 is YFSETQ in the germline V gene. With 4 bases removed from V and 6 bases from J, the gap between germline ends came to 13 bases. CDR3 length equals 13 residues. The CDR3: CASSPGLLDGYTF. The CDR3 region has the DNA TGCGCCAGCAGCCCCGGTTTACTAGATGGCTACACCTTC.

The V gene is TRBV5-4, the J gene TRBJ2-7; 15 nucleotides match TRBD2. Unmatched junction bases numbered 10, after V lost 4 bases and J lost 2 bases. The CDR3 length is 18 residues. Germline V gives CDR1 SGHNT, CDR2 YYREEE (reference sequence). In DNA form, the CDR3 reads TGTGCCAGCAGCCCTAGGGGACTAGCGGGAGGTAAACCCTACGAGCAGTACTTC. Its protein product is CASSPRGLAGGKPYEQYF.

The rearrangement joins TRBV10-1 to TRBJ1-4, with D unresolved. Deletions cut 6 bases from V and 6 bases from J, with 8 bases between. This CDR3 region has 12 residues. CDR1 and CDR2 from the germline V gene are WNHNN and SYGVQD (reference sequence). The CDR3 DNA sequence: TGCGCCAGCAGGACTAGGGATGAAAAACTGTTTTTT. Translation: CASRTRDEKLFF.

The rearrangement links TRBV6-4 to TRBJ2-1; D is perhaps TRBD1 (6 bases). The V and J ends lost 6 bases and 3 bases respectively, with 18 bases between them. CDR3 size: 16 residues. The V gene's germline CDR1 is MRHNA and CDR2 SNTAGT. CDR3 nucleotide sequence: TGTGCCAGCAGCCCTCGGTGGGACAACAACTACAATGAGCAGTTCTTC. Translation gives CASSPRWDNNYNEQFF.

The CDR3 loop is CASRKREVPYEQYF. Written as DNA, the CDR3 is TGTGCCAGCAGGAAGCGGGAGGTGCCCTACGAGCAGTACTTC. The rearrangement uses TRBV6-1 and TRBJ2-7; 9 bases match TRBD2. V shed 6 bases and J 2 bases; nucleotides not matched to a gene: 5. Germline CDR1 and CDR2: MNHNS and SASEGT. There are 14 residues in the CDR3.

The chain is built from TRBV5-1 and TRBJ2-3; possible D gene TRBD2, 6 bases. This CDR3 has 15 amino acids. Germline V gene lookup returns CDR1 SGHRS and CDR2 YFSETQ. V was clipped by 4 bases and J by 2 bases, with 14 bases between them. CDR3 nucleotide sequence: TGCGCCAGCAGCCCTCTGACTAGTAACACAGATACGCAGTATTTT. Amino acids: CASSPLTSNTDTQYF.

The genes are TRBV9 and TRBJ1-1; D unclear. The CDR3 totals 13 residues. Germline V gene lookup returns CDR1 SGDLS and CDR2 YYNGEE. V lost 3 bases and J 0 bases, leaving 6 bases between the germline ends. CDR3 sequence (DNA): TGTGCCAGCAGCGCACAGTTGAACACTGAAGCTTTCTTT. Residues: CASSAQLNTEAFF.

This clone was counted once. The chain uses TRBV7-9 and TRBJ1-1, with 7 nucleotides matching TRBD1. The CDR3 has 17 residues. CDR1 is SEHNR and CDR2 is FQNEAQ in the germline V gene (reference sequence). Losses at the gene ends were 4 bases for V and 0 bases for J; bases not matched to a gene: 11. This CDR3 reads CASSSAPGQQMNTEAFF. The CDR3 DNA follows: TGTGCCAGCAGCTCCGCACCGGGACAGCAAATGAACACTGAAGCTTTCTTT.

The chain combines TRBV29-1 with TRBJ2-5; 7 positions match TRBD1. Germline CDR1 reads SQVTM; CDR2 reads ANQGSEA. V shed 4 bases and J 5 bases; nucleotides not matched to a gene: 7. CDR3 length equals 13 residues. The CDR3 is CSVVQGIGETQYF. CDR3 bases: TGCAGCGTTGTACAGGGGATAGGTGAGACCCAGTACTTC.

The V gene is TRBV29-1, the J gene TRBJ2-7, with TRBD1 identical over 10 bases. With 1 base clipped from V and 4 bases from J, the junction kept 7 bases outside the gene matches. The V gene's germline CDR1 is SQVTM and CDR2 ANQGSEA. The CDR3 has 15 amino acids. The DNA for the CDR3 is TGCAGCGTTGAAGGTCCGGGGACAGGGGTTTACGAGCAGTACTTC. Its protein product is CSVEGPGTGVYEQYF.

The chain joins TRBV6-1 to TRBJ2-5; 9 nucleotides line up with TRBD1. The last part of the DNA fits TRBJ2-7 better; the J call may be wrong. The CDR3 is 14 residues long. Per germline, CDR1 MNHNS and CDR2 SASEGT. CDR3 nucleotide sequence: TGTGCCAGCTGGGGAGGGACAGGGCCGTACGAGCAGTACTTC. Translation gives CASWGGTGPYEQYF.

This rearrangement joins TRBV4-1 to TRBJ2-1, with 7 bases lining up with TRBD2. Germline V gene lookup returns CDR1 MGHRA and CDR2 YSYEKL. Trimming took 6 bases from V and 1 from J; bases not matched to a gene: 6. The CDR3 totals 15 residues. DNA for the CDR3: TGCGCCAGCAGGAGGATCGGGGGGTCCTACAATGAGCAGTTCTTC. This sequence encodes CASRRIGGSYNEQFF.

The rearrangement links TRBV30 to TRBJ1-2, with 12 bases fitting TRBD1. This CDR3 is 14 amino acids long. Germline V gene lookup returns CDR1 GTSNPN and CDR2 SVGIG (reference sequence). Germline trimming cut 3 bases from V and 4 bases from J; bases unmatched to any gene: 3. As DNA, the CDR3 is TGTGCCTGGAGGGGACAGGGGGCGACCTATGGCTACACCTTC. Amino acids: CAWRGQGATYGYTF. Complete variable domain (other parts from reference TRBV30 and TRBJ1-2): SQTIHQWPATLVQPVGSPLSLECTVEGTSNPNLYWYRQAAGRGLQLLFYSVGIGQISSEVPQNLSASRPQDRQFILSSKKLLLSDSGFYLCAWRGQGATYGYTFGSGTRLTVV.

J is TRBJ2-5 and V is TRBV7-9; tentatively, D is TRBD1 (5 bases). CDR1 is SEHNR and CDR2 is FQNEAQ in the germline V gene (reference sequence). Trimming pared 3 bases from V and 2 bases from J, leaving 10 bases between. CDR3 length: 14 amino acids. The CDR3 loop reads CASSFQGFQETQYF. The CDR3 DNA reads as TGTGCCAGCAGCTTCCAGGGATTTCAAGAGACCCAGTACTTC.

The V gene is TRBV11-2, the J gene TRBJ2-1; the D gene is possibly TRBD2 (5 bases). Trimming pared 3 bases from V and 0 bases from J, leaving 6 bases between. CDR1 and CDR2 from the germline V gene are SGHAT and FQNNGV. The CDR3 loop spans 14 amino acids. DNA for the CDR3: TGTGCCAGCAGCTTGGGGAGCTCCTACAATGAGCAGTTCTTC. Translation gives CASSLGSSYNEQFF.

The V call is TRBV9, the J call TRBJ2-6; D unclear. This CDR3 is built from 15 residues. V shed 4 bases and J shed 4 bases, with 12 bases lying between them. Germline lookup yields CDR1 SGDLS and CDR2 YYNGEE. The DNA of the CDR3 is TGTGCCAGCAGCACCGACACTCCGGGGGCCAACGTCCTGACTTTC. It is translated as CASSTDTPGANVLTF.

V and J are TRBV18 and TRBJ2-1; 15 bases align to TRBD2. Germline CDR1 is KGHSH and CDR2 is LQKENI. With 2 bases clipped from V and 8 bases from J, the junction kept 13 bases outside the gene matches. This CDR3 has 19 residues. CDR3 in DNA: TGTGCCAGCTCACCAGAAATTTTGAGGACTAGCGGGGGGGCACATGAGCAGTTCTTC. It encodes CASSPEILRTSGGAHEQFF.

The rearrangement uses TRBV19 and TRBJ1-1; the match to TRBD1 covers 7 bases. The germline V gene has CDR1 LNHDA and CDR2 SQIVND (reference sequence). The CDR3 covers 11 residues. The trim removed 4 bases at V and 11 bases at J, leaving 4 bases unmatched. CDR3 coding DNA: TGTGCCAGTAGTAACAGGGGTGGTGCTTTCTTT. Protein sequence: CASSNRGGAFF.